The TCR beta chain under discussion was sequenced for a study of neoadjuvant anti-PD-1 for oral cavity cancer. The CDR3 extends over 18 amino acids. V lost 4 bases to trimming and J lost 1 base; unmatched junction nucleotides: 12. The V gene's germline CDR1 is SEHNR and CDR2 FQNEAQ (reference sequence). TCRdb's copy holds only in-frame clones and misses some; the assay was immunoSEQ multiplex PCR. The sample records 60,000 to 75,000 clones, about 83% being singletons. This sequence originates from a person between 40 and 85 years old with oral cavity squamous cell carcinoma. The sample in question was PBMCs, obtained before nivolumab (anti-PD-1) treatment. The V call is TRBV7-9, the J call TRBJ2-1; 8 bases map to TRBD2. This chain's CDR3 is CASSSLWAGGQSYNEQFF. The CDR3 nucleotides are TGTGCCAGCAGCTCCCTATGGGCGGGGGGCCAATCCTACAATGAGCAGTTCTTC.